The 25 T cell receptor beta chains presented below share a single source sample, sequenced in a study of radiotherapy plus CTLA-4 blockade in lung cancer. Sequencing was performed with immunoSEQ multiplex PCR; in TCRdb, only in-frame clones are kept and a portion is missing. The table lists around 53,000 clones, about 86% of them singletons. The source was peripheral blood, collected from a patient treated with radiotherapy plus ipilimumab. Source of these receptors: a human donor with non-small cell lung cancer that progressed on radiotherapy plus ipilimumab. Some clones in this sample may be carry-over from other donors' samples.

The gene calls are TRBV2 and TRBJ1-5, with 7 bases lining up with TRBD1. From germline, CDR1 is SNHLY and CDR2 FYNNEI. With V trimmed by 6 bases and J by 7 bases, 6 bases remained unmatched. The CDR3 is made up of 13 amino acids. The CDR3 bases are TGTGCCAGCAGCAGAGGGGACAGCCAGCCCCAGCATTTT. Protein product: CASSRGDSQPQHF. The entire variable domain, with the rest obtained from reference TRBV2 and TRBJ1-5, is as follows: EPEVTQTPSHQVTQMGQEVILRCVPISNHLYFYWYRQILGQKVEFLVSFYNNEISEKSEIFDDQFSVERPDGSNFTLKIRSTKLEDSAMYFCASSRGDSQPQHFGDGTRLSIL.

The V call is TRBV6-6, the J call TRBJ1-5; unclear D gene. V was pared by 5 bases and J by 8 bases, with 7 bases between. Germline V gives CDR1 MNHNY, CDR2 SVGAGI (reference sequence). The CDR3 has 11 residues. The CDR3 DNA follows: TGTGCCAGCAGTGATGCGGAGCCCCAGCATTTT. The encoded protein is CASSDAEPQHF.

The chain combines TRBV10-3 with TRBJ2-2; a possible D gene is TRBD2 (5 bases). Per germline, CDR1 ENHRY and CDR2 SYGVKD. The CDR3 length is 14 residues. Trimming removed 6 bases at V and 1 base at J, with 9 bases between. CDR3 region: CAIRQDLNTGELFF. The DNA for the CDR3 is TGTGCCATCAGGCAGGACTTGAACACCGGGGAGCTGTTTTTT.

This clone showed up just once. V gene TRBV6-5 combines with J gene TRBJ1-2, with a possible D match to TRBD1 (5 bases). The CDR3 consists of 13 residues. The V end lost 5 bases, the J end lost 10 bases, and 17 bases lay between the germline ends. Germline V gene lookup returns CDR1 MNHEY and CDR2 SVGAGI. The CDR3 here is CASSLAGPVAYTF. The DNA for the CDR3 is TGTGCCAGCAGTCTAGCGGGACCGGTGGCCTACACCTTC.

This clone was counted between two and nine times. V gene TRBV5-1 combines with J gene TRBJ2-7; D is possibly TRBD1 (6 bases). The V gene lost 5 bases and the J gene lost 6 bases, with 12 bases spanning the gap. This CDR3 has 12 residues. The germline gives CDR1 SGHRS, CDR2 YFSETQ. This chain's CDR3 is CASRQGIGEQYF. The CDR3 region has the DNA TGCGCCAGCAGGCAGGGGATAGGCGAGCAGTACTTC.

Only a few counts were recorded for this clone. The V call is TRBV2, the J call TRBJ2-5; perhaps TRBD2 as D (5 bases). The germline CDR1 and CDR2 sequences are SNHLY and FYNNEI. CDR3 size: 14 residues. V was trimmed by 8 bases and J by 5 bases, leaving 18 bases between them. CDR3 sequence reads: CASVSRDREETQYF. DNA for the CDR3: TGTGCCAGCGTTTCAAGGGATAGGGAGGAGACCCAGTACTTC. The entire variable domain, with the rest obtained from reference TRBV2 and TRBJ2-5, is as follows: EPEVTQTPSHQVTQMGQEVILRCVPISNHLYFYWYRQILGQKVEFLVSFYNNEISEKSEIFDDQFSVERPDGSNFTLKIRSTKLEDSAMYFCASVSRDREETQYFGPGTRLLVL.

The J gene is TRBJ2-7, the V gene TRBV15, with 8 bases aligning to TRBD1. CDR1 LNHNV and CDR2 YYDKDF come from the germline V gene (reference sequence). The V gene end was trimmed by 5 bases and the J gene end by 1 base; junction bases not matched to a gene: 4. This CDR3 region has 14 residues. This CDR3 is CATSRDRSSYEQYF. Here the CDR3 DNA reads TGTGCCACCAGCCGGGACAGGTCATCCTACGAGCAGTACTTC.

The J gene is TRBJ1-1, the V gene TRBV9; TRBD1 aligns across 10 bases. The V gene's germline CDR1 is SGDLS and CDR2 YYNGEE. This CDR3 region has 16 residues. With 0 bases clipped from V and 4 bases from J, the junction kept 6 bases outside the gene matches. The CDR3 sequence is CASSVDLGQGGTEAFF. The DNA for the CDR3 is TGTGCCAGCAGCGTAGATCTAGGACAGGGGGGCACTGAAGCTTTCTTT.

This rearrangement joins TRBV6-5 to TRBJ2-7; D gene ambiguous. The CDR3 loop spans 14 amino acids. Germline CDR1 MNHEY, CDR2 SVGAGI. Trimming shortened V by 6 bases and J by 3 bases, and 15 bases separated the two germline ends. CDR3 coding DNA: TGTGCCAGCAGCAGGTTCGGCAGTGACTACGAGCAGTACTTC. Translating it yields CASSRFGSDYEQYF.

The chain carries TRBV18 and TRBJ2-5; TRBD2 might be the D (5 bases). Per germline, CDR1 KGHSH and CDR2 LQKENI. The CDR3 sequence is 13 residues long. The V and J ends lost 6 bases and 3 bases respectively, with 11 bases between them. The CDR3 nucleotides are TGTGCCAGCTCGGCGGCGAGGGAAGAGACCCAGTACTTC. This encodes CASSAAREETQYF.

The genes are TRBV5-1 and TRBJ2-2; D unclear. The CDR3 totals 15 residues. The V gene's germline CDR1 is SGHRS and CDR2 YFSETQ. The V and J ends lost 0 bases and 0 bases respectively, with 6 bases between them. The CDR3 region is CASSLERPNTGELFF. The CDR3 DNA follows: TGCGCCAGCAGCTTGGAGCGCCCGAACACCGGGGAGCTGTTTTTT.

The chain joins TRBV5-5 to TRBJ1-2, with D perhaps matching TRBD1 (6 bases). Trimming stripped 4 bases from V and 7 bases from J, with 20 bases between. Germline V CDR1 and CDR2: SGHKS, YYEKEE (reference sequence). The CDR3 runs to 15 residues. CDR3 protein: CASSLLPRTGSGYTF. In DNA, the CDR3 is TGTGCCAGCAGCCTTTTACCGAGAACAGGGTCTGGCTACACCTTC. Based on the CDR3 plus reference TRBV5-5 and TRBJ1-2, the full variable domain is DAGVTQSPTHLIKTRGQQVTLRCSPISGHKSVSWYQQVLGQGPQFIFQYYEKEERGRGNFPDRFSARQFPNYSSELNVNALLLGDSALYLCASSLLPRTGSGYTFGSGTRLTVV.

There are many counts of this clone. The J gene is TRBJ2-2, the V gene TRBV19, with D possibly TRBD2 on 6 matching bases. Germline V gives CDR1 LNHDA, CDR2 SQIVND (reference sequence). This CDR3 contains 15 residues. Between the trimmed V and J ends, which lost 5 bases and 7 bases, there was a span of 17 bases. The CDR3 DNA sequence: TGTGCCAGTAGTTCGGGCCCCTGGGGGGACGGGGAGCTGTTTTTT. Translating it yields CASSSGPWGDGELFF.

The chain recombines TRBV23-1 with TRBJ1-3, with D possibly matching TRBD1 (5 bases). TRBV23-1 is assigned to the ORF class and has an uncertain function. The V gene lost 8 bases and the J gene lost 0 bases, with 14 bases spanning the gap. The CDR3 has 15 residues. The CDR3 DNA sequence: TGCGCCAGCGGGGCCACCCAAAGCTCTGGAAACACCATATATTTT. Translated: CASGATQSSGNTIYF.

The rearrangement uses TRBV9 and TRBJ1-1; no firm D call. Germline CDR1 is SGDLS and CDR2 is YYNGEE. Trimming removed 0 bases at V and 4 bases at J, with 13 bases between. The length of the CDR3 is 15 residues. The CDR3 nucleotides read TGTGCCAGCAGCGTAGATTTGACCTCGGGCACTGAAGCTTTCTTT. This sequence encodes CASSVDLTSGTEAFF.

The gene calls are TRBV2 and TRBJ2-3; maybe TRBD2 (6 bases). This CDR3 is 16 amino acids long. Per germline, CDR1 SNHLY and CDR2 FYNNEI. V was clipped by 6 bases and J by 2 bases, with 18 bases between them. Here the CDR3 reads CASRGLGTVNTDTQYF. CDR3 DNA sequence: TGTGCCAGCAGAGGCCTGGGGACTGTCAACACAGATACGCAGTATTTT.

This clone was seen a handful of times. The V call is TRBV27, the J call TRBJ2-1; 7 bases map to TRBD2. There are 11 residues in the CDR3. Trimming at V came to 6 bases and at J to 9 bases, leaving 2 bases not matched to a gene. Germline CDR1 MNHEY, CDR2 SMNVEV (reference sequence). CDR3 DNA: TGTGCCAGCAGGCGGGAGTCTGAGCAGTTCTTC. Protein product: CASRRESEQFF.

The chain couples TRBV7-2 to TRBJ2-3; a possible D gene is TRBD2 (6 bases). The CDR3 consists of 14 residues. V lost 6 bases and J 2 bases, leaving 12 bases between the germline ends. CDR1 and CDR2 (germline): SGHTA, FQGNSA. CDR3 sequence (DNA): TGTGCCAGCAGGATCGGGGGAGCCACAGATACGCAGTATTTT. This gives the protein CASRIGGATDTQYF.

The rearrangement uses TRBV2 and TRBJ2-1; 9 bases line up with TRBD2. Germline trimming cut 8 bases from V and 9 bases from J; bases unmatched to any gene: 14. CDR3 length: 15 residues. Germline V gene data show CDR1 as SNHLY and CDR2 as FYNNEI. CDR3 region: CASLMGGLALGEQFF. The DNA for the CDR3 is TGTGCCAGCCTAATGGGGGGACTAGCTCTCGGTGAGCAGTTCTTC.

The CDR3 loop is CASSGTSGGSSYNEQFF. The CDR3, as DNA: TGCGCCAGCAGCGGAACTAGCGGGGGAAGCTCCTACAATGAGCAGTTCTTC. The chain links TRBV5-1 to TRBJ2-1; TRBD2 agrees at 11 bases. CDR3 length: 17 amino acids. Germline lookup yields CDR1 SGHRS and CDR2 YFSETQ. With V trimmed by 4 bases and J by 0 bases, 6 bases remained unmatched.

The chain is built from TRBV5-5 and TRBJ1-1, with no clear D. Germline assignment: CDR1 SGHKS and CDR2 YYEKEE (reference sequence). V was shortened by 0 bases and J by 2 bases, with 5 bases between the two germline ends. This CDR3 has 13 amino acids. The CDR3 spells CASSLDLNTEAFF. CDR3 coding DNA: TGTGCCAGCAGCTTGGACTTAAACACTGAAGCTTTCTTT.

J is TRBJ1-5 and V is TRBV4-3, with D maybe TRBD1 (5 bases). CDR1 is LGHNA and CDR2 is YSLEER in the germline V gene. The V end was cut by 0 bases, the J end by 3 bases, with 15 bases between. The CDR3 loop spans 17 amino acids. The CDR3 coding sequence is TGCGCCAGCAGCCAAGAATTTCTGGGACTCCCCAATCAGCCCCAGCATTTT. Protein sequence: CASSQEFLGLPNQPQHF.

This clone has more than one count but fewer than ten. This chain joins TRBV11-3 and TRBJ1-1; D ambiguous. The CDR3 sequence is 13 residues long. Trimming took off 5 bases at V and 1 base at J, with 8 bases between the two ends. CDR1 is SGHNT, CDR2 YENEEA, per germline. CDR3 in amino acids: CASSRGGNTEAFF. For the CDR3, the DNA is TGTGCCAGCAGCCGCGGAGGGAACACTGAAGCTTTCTTT.

The V call is TRBV7-8, the J call TRBJ2-5; 8 bases line up with TRBD2. CDR3 length equals 20 residues. With 1 base clipped from V and 7 bases from J, the junction kept 23 bases outside the gene matches. The germline gives CDR1 SGHVS, CDR2 FQNEAQ. The CDR3 sequence: CASSLGVIGIEREYFVTQYF. The CDR3 DNA reads TGTGCCAGCAGCTTAGGTGTGATCGGGATAGAGCGGGAGTACTTCGTGACCCAGTACTTC.

The chain joins TRBV11-1 to TRBJ1-1, with unresolved D. Germline CDR1 is SGHAT and CDR2 is FQDESV (reference sequence). V was cut by 5 bases and J by 0 bases, with 13 bases left in between. The CDR3 sequence is 15 residues long. The CDR3 nucleotides are TGTGCCAGCAGCCCCTTCAGTGTGTTGAACACTGAAGCTTTCTTT. This gives the protein CASSPFSVLNTEAFF.